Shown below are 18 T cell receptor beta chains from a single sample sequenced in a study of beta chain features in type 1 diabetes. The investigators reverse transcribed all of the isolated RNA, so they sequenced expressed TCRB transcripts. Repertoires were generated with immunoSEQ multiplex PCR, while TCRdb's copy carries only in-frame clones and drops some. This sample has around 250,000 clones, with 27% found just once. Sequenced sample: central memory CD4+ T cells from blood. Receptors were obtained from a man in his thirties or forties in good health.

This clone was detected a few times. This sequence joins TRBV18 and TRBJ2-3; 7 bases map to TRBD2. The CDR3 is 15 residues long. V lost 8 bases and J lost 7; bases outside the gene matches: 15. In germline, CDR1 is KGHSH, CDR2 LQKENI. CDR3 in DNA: TGTGCCAGCCACGCCCCCGGCGGGAGTAGAAATACGCAGTATTTT. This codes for CASHAPGGSRNTQYF.

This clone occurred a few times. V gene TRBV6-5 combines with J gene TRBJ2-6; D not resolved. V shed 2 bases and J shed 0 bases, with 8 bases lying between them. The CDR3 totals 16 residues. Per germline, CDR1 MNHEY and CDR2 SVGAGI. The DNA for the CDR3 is TGTGCCAGCAGTTACGAGTTGACCTCTGGGGCCAACGTCCTGACTTTC. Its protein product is CASSYELTSGANVLTF.

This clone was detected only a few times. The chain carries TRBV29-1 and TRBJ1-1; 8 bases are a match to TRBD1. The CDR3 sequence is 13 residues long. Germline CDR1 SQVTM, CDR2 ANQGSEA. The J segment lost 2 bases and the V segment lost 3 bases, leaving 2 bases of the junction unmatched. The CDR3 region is CSVDAGGNTEAFF. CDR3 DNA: TGCAGCGTTGACGCAGGGGGCAACACTGAAGCTTTCTTT. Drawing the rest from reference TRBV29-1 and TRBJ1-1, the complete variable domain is SAVISQKPSRDICQRGTSLTIQCQVDSQVTMMFWYRQQPGQSLTLIATANQGSEATYESGFVIDKFPISRPNLTFSTLTVSNMSPEDSSIYLCSVDAGGNTEAFFGQGTRLTVV.

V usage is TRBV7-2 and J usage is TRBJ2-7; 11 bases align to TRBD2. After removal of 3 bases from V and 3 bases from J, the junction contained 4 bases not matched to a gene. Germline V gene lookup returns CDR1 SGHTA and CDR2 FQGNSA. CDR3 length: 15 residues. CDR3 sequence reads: CASSLWTSGLYEQYF. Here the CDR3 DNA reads TGTGCCAGCAGCTTGTGGACTAGCGGGCTCTACGAGCAGTACTTC. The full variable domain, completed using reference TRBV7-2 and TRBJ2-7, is GAGVSQSPSNKVTEKGKDVELRCDPISGHTALYWYRQSLGQGLEFLIYFQGNSAPDKSGLPSDRFSAERTGGSVSTLTIQRTQQEDSAVYLCASSLWTSGLYEQYFGPGTRLTVT.

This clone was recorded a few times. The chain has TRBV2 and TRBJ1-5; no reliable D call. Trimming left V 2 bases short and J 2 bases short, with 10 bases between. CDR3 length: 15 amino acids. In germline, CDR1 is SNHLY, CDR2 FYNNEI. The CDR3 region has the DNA TGTGCCAGCAGTGAAATGGGGTATGGCAATCAGCCCCAGCATTTT. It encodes CASSEMGYGNQPQHF.

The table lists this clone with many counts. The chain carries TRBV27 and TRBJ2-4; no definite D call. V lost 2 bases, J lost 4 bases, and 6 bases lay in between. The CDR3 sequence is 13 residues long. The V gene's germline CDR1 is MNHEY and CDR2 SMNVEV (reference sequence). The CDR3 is CASSLVPKNIQYF. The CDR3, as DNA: TGTGCCAGCAGTTTAGTTCCAAAAAACATTCAGTACTTC.

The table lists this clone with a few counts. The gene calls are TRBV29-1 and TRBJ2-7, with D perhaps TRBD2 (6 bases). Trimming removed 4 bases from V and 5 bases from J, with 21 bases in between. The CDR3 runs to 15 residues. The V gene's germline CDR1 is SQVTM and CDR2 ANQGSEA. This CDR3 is CSVVRDSRSPNEQYF. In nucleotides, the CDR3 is TGCAGCGTTGTGCGGGACTCTAGGTCCCCAAACGAGCAGTACTTC.

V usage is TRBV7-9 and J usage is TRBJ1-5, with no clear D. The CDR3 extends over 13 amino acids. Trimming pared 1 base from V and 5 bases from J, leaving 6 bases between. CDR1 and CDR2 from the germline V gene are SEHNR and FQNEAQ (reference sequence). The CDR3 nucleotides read TGTGCCAGCAGCTTAGAGAGTTATCAGCCCCAGCATTTT. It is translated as CASSLESYQPQHF.

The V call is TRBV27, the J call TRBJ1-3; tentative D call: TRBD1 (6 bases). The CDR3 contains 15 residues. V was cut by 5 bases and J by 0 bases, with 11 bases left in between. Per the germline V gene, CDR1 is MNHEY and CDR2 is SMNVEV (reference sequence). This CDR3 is CASSTGQFSGNTIYF. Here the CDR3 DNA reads TGTGCCAGCAGTACAGGACAGTTCTCTGGAAACACCATATATTTT.

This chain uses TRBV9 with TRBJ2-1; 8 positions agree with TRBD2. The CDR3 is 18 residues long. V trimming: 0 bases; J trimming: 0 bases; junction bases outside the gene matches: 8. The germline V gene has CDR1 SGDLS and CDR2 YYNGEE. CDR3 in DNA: TGTGCCAGCAGCGTAGGGATTAGCGGGGAGCGCTCCTACAATGAGCAGTTCTTC. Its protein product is CASSVGISGERSYNEQFF.

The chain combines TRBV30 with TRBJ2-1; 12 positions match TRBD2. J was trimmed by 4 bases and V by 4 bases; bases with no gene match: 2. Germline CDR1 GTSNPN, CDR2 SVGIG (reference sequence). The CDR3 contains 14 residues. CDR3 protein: CAWTLAGGYNEQFF. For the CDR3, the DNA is TGTGCCTGGACCCTAGCGGGAGGGTACAATGAGCAGTTCTTC.

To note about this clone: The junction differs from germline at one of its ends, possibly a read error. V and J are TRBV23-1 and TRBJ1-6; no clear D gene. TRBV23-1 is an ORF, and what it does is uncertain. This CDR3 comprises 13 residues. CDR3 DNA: TGCGCCAGCAGTCAATCCTGGCCAAGGGTGACGGACTTT. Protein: CASSQSWPRVTDF.

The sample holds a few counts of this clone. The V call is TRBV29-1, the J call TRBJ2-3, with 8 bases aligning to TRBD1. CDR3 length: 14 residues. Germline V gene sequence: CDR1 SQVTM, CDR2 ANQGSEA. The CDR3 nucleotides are TGCGGCGCCCCCGAACAGGGGGGCACAGATACGCAGTATTTT. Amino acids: CGAPEQGGTDTQYF.

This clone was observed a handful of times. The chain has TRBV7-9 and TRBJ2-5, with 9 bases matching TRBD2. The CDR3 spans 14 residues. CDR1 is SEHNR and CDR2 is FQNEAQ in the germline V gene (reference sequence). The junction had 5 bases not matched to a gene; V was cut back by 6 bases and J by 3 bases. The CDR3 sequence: CASSYWTSEETQYF. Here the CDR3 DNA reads TGTGCCAGCAGTTACTGGACTAGCGAAGAGACCCAGTACTTC.

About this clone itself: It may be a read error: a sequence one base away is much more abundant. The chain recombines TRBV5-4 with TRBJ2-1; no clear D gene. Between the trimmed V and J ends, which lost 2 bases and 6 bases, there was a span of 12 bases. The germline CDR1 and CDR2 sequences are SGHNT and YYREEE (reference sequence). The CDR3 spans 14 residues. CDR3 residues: CASSLAGRSNEQFF. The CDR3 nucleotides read TGTGCCAGCAGCTTAGCCGGTCGGAGCAATGAGCAGTTCTTC.

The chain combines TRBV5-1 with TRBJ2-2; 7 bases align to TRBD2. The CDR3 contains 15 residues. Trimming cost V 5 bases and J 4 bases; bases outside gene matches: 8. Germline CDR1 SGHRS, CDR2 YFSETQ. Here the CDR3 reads CASRPAGVGTGELFF. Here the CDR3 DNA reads TGCGCCAGCAGGCCGGCGGGAGTGGGCACCGGGGAGCTGTTTTTT.

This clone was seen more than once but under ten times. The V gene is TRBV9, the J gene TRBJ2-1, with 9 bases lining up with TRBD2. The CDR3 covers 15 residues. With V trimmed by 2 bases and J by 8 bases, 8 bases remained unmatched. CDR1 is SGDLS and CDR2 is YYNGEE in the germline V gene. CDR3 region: CASSVFAGGPYEQFF. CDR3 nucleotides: TGTGCCAGCAGCGTTTTCGCGGGAGGGCCGTATGAGCAGTTCTTC.

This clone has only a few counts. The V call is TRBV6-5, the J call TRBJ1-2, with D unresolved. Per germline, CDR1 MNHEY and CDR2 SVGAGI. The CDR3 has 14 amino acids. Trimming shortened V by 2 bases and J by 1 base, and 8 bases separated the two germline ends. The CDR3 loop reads CASSYRGGNYGYTF. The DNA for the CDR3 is TGTGCCAGCAGTTACCGTGGAGGTAACTATGGCTACACCTTC.